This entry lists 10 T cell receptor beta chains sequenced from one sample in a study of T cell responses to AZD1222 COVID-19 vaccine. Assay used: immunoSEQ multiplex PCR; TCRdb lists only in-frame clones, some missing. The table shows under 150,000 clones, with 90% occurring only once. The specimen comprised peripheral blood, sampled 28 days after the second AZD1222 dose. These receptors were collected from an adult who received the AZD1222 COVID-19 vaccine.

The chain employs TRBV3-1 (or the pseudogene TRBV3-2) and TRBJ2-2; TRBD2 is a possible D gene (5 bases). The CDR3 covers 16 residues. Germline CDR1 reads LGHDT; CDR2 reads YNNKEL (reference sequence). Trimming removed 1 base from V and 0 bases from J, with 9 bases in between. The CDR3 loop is CASSQVRVANTGELFF. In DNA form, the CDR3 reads TGTGCCAGCAGCCAAGTGCGGGTCGCGAACACCGGGGAGCTGTTTTTT.

The CDR3 region is CASSSGQGWPNEQFF. The CDR3 DNA sequence: TGTGCCAGCAGCTCCGGACAGGGTTGGCCCAATGAGCAGTTCTTC. The chain links TRBV3-1 (or the pseudogene TRBV3-2) to TRBJ2-1, with 8 bases fitting TRBD1. Germline CDR1 and CDR2: LGHDT and YNNKEL (reference sequence). V lost 5 bases to trimming and J lost 6 bases; unmatched junction nucleotides: 9. The CDR3 contains 15 residues.

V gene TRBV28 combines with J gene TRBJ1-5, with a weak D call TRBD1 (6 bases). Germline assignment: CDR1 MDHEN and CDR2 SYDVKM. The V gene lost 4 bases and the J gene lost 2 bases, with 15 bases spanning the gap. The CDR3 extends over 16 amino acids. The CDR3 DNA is TGTGCCAGCAGTTGGGAAGGGACACGGGGCAATCAGCCCCAGCATTTT. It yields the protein CASSWEGTRGNQPQHF.

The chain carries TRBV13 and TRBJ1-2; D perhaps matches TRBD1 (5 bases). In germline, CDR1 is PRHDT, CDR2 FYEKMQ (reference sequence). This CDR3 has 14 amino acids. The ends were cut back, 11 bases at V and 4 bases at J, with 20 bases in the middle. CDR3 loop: CAGNRGGLLYGYTF. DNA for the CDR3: TGTGCCGGCAACCGGGGGGGACTTCTCTATGGCTACACCTTC.

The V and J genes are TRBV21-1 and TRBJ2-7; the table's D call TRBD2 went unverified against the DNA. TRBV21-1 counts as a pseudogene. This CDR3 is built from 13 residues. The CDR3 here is CASSSPGGGEQYV. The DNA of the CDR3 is TGTGCCAGCAGTTCTCCCGGCGGGGGCGAGCAGTACGTC.

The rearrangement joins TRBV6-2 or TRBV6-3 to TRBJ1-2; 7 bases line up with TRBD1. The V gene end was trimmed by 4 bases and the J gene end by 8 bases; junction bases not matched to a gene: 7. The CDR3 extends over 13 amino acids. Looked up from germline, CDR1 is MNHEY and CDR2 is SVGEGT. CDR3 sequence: CASSSHRGGGYTF. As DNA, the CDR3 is TGTGCCAGCAGTTCTCACAGGGGAGGCGGCTACACCTTC.

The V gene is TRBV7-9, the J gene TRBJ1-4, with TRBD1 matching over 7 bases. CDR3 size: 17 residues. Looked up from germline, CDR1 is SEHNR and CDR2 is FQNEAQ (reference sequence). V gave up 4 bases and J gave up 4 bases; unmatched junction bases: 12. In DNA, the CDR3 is TGTGCCAGCAGCTCACGCCCCGGGACAGCAATTAATGAAAAACTGTTTTTT. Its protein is CASSSRPGTAINEKLFF.

DNA of the CDR3: TGTGCCAGCAGTTCCAGCGGTAACACTGAAGCTTTCTTT. Residues: CASSSSGNTEAFF. The chain links TRBV6-6 to TRBJ1-1, with no clear D. V was trimmed by 4 bases and J by 2 bases, leaving 8 bases between them. This CDR3 region has 13 residues. Germline lookup yields CDR1 MNHNY and CDR2 SVGAGI (reference sequence).

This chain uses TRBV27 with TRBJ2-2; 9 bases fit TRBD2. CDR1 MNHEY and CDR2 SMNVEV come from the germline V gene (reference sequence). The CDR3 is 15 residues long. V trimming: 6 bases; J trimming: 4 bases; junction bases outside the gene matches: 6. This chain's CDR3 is CASRPGLAVTGELFF. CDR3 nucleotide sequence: TGTGCCAGCAGACCGGGACTAGCTGTCACCGGGGAGCTGTTTTTT.

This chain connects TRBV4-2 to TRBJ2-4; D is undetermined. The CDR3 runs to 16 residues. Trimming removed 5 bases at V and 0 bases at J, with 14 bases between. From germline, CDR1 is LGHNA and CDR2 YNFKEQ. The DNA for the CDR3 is TGTGCCAGCAGCTTAGGTGTACTTCTAGCCAAAAACATTCAGTACTTC. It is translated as CASSLGVLLAKNIQYF.